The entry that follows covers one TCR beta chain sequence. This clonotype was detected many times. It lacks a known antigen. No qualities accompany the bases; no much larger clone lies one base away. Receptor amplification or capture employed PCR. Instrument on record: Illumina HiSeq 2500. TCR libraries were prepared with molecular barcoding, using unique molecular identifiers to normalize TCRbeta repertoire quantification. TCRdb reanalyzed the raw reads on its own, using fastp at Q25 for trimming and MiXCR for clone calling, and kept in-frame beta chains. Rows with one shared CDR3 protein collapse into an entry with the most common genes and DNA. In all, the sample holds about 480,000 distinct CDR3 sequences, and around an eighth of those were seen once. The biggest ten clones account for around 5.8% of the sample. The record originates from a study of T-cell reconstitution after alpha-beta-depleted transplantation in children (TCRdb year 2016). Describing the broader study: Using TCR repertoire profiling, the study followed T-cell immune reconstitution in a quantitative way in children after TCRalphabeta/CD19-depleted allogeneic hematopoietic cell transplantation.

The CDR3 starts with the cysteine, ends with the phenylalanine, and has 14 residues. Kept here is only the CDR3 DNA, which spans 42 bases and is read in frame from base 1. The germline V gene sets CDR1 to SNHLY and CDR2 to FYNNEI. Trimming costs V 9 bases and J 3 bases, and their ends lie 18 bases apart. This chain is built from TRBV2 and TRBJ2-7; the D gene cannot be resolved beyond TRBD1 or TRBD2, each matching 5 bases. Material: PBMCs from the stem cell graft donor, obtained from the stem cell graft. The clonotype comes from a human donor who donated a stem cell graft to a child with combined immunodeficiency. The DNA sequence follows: TGTGCCAGTTCTTGGGCCGGGGCAGACTACGAGCAGTACTTC. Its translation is CASSWAGADYEQYF.